Included here is one TCR beta chain sequence, with context. The sample comes from a study of blood T cell repertoires in COVID-19. Measured with immunoSEQ multiplex PCR; TCRdb has only the in-frame clones, and not every one. The sample holds roughly 150,000 clones, roughly four fifths seen once. The CDR3 has 16 amino acids. With 2 bases removed from V and 0 bases from J, the gap between germline ends came to 14 bases. Germline-derived CDR1 and CDR2 are MNHNS and SASEGT. Sequenced input: peripheral blood. The V call is TRBV6-1, the J call TRBJ2-7, with D possibly TRBD1 on 6 matching bases. This receptor was identified in a human donor in a cohort sampled during active COVID-19. The CDR3 is CASSEPRTVISYEQYF. CDR3 in DNA: TGTGCCAGCAGTGAACCCAGGACAGTCATCTCCTACGAGCAGTACTTC.